This T cell receptor beta chain was profiled in a study of blood T cell repertoires in COVID-19. Whole-study context: Both acute and convalescent COVID-19 samples were obtained from the United States, Italy and Spain. Sources were T cells, B-cell-depleted T cells, or PBMCs; the material itself was cDNA or gDNA.

The germline V gene has CDR1 MNHEY and CDR2 SMNVEV (reference sequence). V lost 5 bases and J lost 0, with 7 bases in between. The length of the CDR3 is 14 residues. Original processing methods: Estimates of nucleated cell counts were drawn from the amplification of reference gene primers. Clones were sequenced by immunoSEQ multiplex PCR, and TCRdb holds only the in-frame ones, with some missing. V and J calls plus clone size are reproduced from that table; the DNA served to infer D and trimming. In the table there are about 300,000 clones, around 88% of which are singletons. The TCR was taken from a woman aged 30 to 39 who had recovered from COVID-19. Sequenced sample: peripheral blood. V usage is TRBV27 and J usage is TRBJ1-4, with D possibly matching TRBD1 (5 bases). Here the CDR3 DNA reads TGTGCCAGCAGTGACAGCCCAACTAATGAAAAACTGTTTTTT. This gives the protein CASSDSPTNEKLFF. Full variable domain (outside the CDR3, taken from reference TRBV27 and TRBJ1-4): EAQVTQNPRYLITVTGKKLTVTCSQNMNHEYMSWYRQDPGLGLRQIYYSMNVEVTDKGDVPEGYKVSRKEKRNFPLILESPSPNQTSLYFCASSDSPTNEKLFFGSGTQLSVL.